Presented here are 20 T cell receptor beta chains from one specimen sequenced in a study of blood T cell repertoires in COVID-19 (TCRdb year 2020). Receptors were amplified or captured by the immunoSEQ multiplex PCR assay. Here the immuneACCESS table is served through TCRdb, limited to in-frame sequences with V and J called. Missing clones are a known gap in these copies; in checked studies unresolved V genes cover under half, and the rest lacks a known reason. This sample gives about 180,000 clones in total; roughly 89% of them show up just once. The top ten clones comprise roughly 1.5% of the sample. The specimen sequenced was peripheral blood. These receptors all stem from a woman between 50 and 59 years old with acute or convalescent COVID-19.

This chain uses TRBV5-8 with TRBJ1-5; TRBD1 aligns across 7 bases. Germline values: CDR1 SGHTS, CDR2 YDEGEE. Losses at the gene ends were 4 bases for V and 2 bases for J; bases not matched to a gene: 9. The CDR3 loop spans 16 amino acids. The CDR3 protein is CASSRGQFRGNQPQHF. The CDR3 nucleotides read TGTGCCAGCAGCAGGGGACAGTTTCGGGGCAATCAGCCCCAGCATTTT.

CDR3 sequence: CASSLTGENTIYF. CDR3 DNA: TGTGCCAGCAGTTTAACAGGGGAAAACACCATATATTTT. V and J are TRBV12-3 or TRBV12-4 and TRBJ1-3, with 7 nucleotides matching TRBD1. V shed 2 bases and J 6 bases; nucleotides not matched to a gene: 1. The CDR3 is 13 amino acids.

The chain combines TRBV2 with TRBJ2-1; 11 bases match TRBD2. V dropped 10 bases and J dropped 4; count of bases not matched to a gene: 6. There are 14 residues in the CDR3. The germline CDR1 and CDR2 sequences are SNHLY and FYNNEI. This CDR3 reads CATSLAGGYNEQFF. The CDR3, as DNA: TGTGCCACCAGCCTAGCGGGAGGTTACAATGAGCAGTTCTTC. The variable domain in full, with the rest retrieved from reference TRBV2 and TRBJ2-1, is EPEVTQTPSHQVTQMGQEVILRCVPISNHLYFYWYRQILGQKVEFLVSFYNNEISEKSEIFDDQFSVERPDGSNFTLKIRSTKLEDSAMYFCATSLAGGYNEQFFGPGTRLTVL.

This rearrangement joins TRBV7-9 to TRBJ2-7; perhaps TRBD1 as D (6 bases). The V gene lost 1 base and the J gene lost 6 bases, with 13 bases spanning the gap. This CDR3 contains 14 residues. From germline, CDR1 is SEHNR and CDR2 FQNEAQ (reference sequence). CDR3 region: CASSLETTGGEQYF. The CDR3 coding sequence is TGTGCCAGCAGCTTAGAGACGACAGGTGGCGAGCAGTACTTC.

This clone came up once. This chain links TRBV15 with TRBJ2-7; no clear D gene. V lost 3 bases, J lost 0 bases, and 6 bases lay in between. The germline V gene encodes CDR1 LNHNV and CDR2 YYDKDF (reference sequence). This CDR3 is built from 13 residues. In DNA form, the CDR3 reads TGTGCCACCAGCAGGACTTTCTCCTACGAGCAGTACTTC. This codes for CATSRTFSYEQYF.

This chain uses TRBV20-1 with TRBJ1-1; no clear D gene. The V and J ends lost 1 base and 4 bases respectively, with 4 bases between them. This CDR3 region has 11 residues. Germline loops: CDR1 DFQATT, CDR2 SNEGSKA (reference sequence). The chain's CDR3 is CSARALTEAFF. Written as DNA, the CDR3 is TGCAGTGCTAGAGCCCTCACTGAAGCTTTCTTT.

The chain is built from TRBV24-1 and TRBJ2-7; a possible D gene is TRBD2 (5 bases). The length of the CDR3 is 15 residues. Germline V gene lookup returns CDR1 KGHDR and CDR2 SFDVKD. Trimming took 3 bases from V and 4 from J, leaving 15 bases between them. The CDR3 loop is CATSDQTMGRYEQYF. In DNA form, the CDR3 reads TGTGCCACCAGTGATCAGACGATGGGGAGATACGAGCAGTACTTC.

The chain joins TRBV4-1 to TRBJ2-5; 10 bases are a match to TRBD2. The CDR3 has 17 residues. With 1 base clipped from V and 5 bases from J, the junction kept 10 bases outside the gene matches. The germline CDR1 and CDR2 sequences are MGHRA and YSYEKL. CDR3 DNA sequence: TGCGCCAGCAGCCAAGGTATTAGCGGGGGGATCGGGGAGACCCAGTACTTC. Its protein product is CASSQGISGGIGETQYF.

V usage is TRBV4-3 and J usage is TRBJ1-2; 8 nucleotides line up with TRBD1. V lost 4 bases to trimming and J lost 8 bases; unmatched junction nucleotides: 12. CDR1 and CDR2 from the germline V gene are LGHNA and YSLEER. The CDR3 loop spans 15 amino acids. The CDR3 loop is CASSLLQGQEMGYTF. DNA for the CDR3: TGCGCCAGCAGCCTTTTGCAGGGACAGGAGATGGGCTACACCTTC.

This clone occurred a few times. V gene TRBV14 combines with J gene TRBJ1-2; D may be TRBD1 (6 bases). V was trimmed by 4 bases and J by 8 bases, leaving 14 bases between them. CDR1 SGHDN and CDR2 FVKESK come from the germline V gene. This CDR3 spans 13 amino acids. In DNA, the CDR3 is TGTGCCAGCAGCCCCTCACAGGGTTGGGGCTACACCTTC. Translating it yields CASSPSQGWGYTF.

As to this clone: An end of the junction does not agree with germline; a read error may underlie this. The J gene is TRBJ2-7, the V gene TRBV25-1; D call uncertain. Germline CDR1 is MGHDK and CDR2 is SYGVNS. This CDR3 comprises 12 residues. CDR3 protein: CASRDGSYEQYF. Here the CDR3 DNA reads TGTGCCAGCCGTGACGGCTCCTACGAGCAGTACTTC.

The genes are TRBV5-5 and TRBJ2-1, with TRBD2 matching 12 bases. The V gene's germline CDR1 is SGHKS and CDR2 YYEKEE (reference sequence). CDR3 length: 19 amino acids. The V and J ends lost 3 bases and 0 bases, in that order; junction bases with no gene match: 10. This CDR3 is CASSSYGLAGGHSYNEQFF. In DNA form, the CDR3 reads TGTGCCAGCAGCTCGTATGGGCTAGCGGGGGGGCACTCCTACAATGAGCAGTTCTTC.

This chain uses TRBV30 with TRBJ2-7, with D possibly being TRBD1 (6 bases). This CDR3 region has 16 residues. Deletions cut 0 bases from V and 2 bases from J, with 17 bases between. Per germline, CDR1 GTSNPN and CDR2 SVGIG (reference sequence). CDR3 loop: CAWSVSWTAATYEQYF. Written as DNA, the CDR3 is TGTGCCTGGAGTGTATCATGGACAGCGGCGACCTACGAGCAGTACTTC.

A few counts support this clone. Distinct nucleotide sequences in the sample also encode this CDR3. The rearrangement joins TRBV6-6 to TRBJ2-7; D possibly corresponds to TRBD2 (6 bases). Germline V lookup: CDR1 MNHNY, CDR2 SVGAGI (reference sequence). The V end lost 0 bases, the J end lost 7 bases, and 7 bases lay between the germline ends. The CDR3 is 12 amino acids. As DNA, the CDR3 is TGTGCCAGCAGTTACTCTGGAGGGGAGCAGTACTTC. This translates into CASSYSGGEQYF.

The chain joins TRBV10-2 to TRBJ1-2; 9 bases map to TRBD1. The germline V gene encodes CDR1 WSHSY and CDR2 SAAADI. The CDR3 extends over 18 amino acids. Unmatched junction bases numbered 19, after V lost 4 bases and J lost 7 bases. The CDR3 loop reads CASSGTVGENRGPAGYTF. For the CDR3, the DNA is TGCGCCAGCAGTGGGACCGTAGGGGAGAACAGGGGGCCGGCTGGCTACACCTTC.

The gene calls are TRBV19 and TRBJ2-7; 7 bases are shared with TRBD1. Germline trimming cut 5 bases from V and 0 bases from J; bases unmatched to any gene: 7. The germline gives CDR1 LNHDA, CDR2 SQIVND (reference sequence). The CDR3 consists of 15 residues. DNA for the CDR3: TGTGCCAGTAGTGATGAGGGGGCCCTCTCCTACGAGCAGTACTTC. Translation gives CASSDEGALSYEQYF.

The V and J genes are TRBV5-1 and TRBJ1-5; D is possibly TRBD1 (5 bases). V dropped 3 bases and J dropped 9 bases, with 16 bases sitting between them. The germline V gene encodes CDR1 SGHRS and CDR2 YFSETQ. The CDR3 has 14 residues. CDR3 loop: CASSWGEYSSPQHF. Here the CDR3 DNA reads TGCGCCAGCAGCTGGGGGGAGTATTCTTCGCCCCAGCATTTT.

The CDR3 bases are TGTGCCAGCTCACCTCAGGACACCAAATATGGCTACACCTTC. This codes for CASSPQDTKYGYTF. The chain recombines TRBV18 with TRBJ1-2, with D maybe TRBD1 (5 bases). Trimming left V 3 bases short and J 5 bases short, with 13 bases between. Germline loops: CDR1 KGHSH, CDR2 LQKENI. CDR3 size: 14 residues.

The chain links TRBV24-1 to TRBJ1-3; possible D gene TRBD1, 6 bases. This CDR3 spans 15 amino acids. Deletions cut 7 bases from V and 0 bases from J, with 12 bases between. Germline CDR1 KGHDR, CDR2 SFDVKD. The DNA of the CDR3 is TGTGCCACCAGCCCGACAGGCTACTCTGGAAACACCATATATTTT. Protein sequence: CATSPTGYSGNTIYF.

CDR3 region: CASSTPGQGTGELFF. Here the CDR3 DNA reads TGTGCCAGTAGTACCCCGGGACAGGGCACCGGGGAGCTGTTTTTT. This sequence joins TRBV19 and TRBJ2-2; 9 bases map to TRBD1. CDR3 size: 15 residues. After removal of 4 bases from V and 4 bases from J, the junction contained 4 bases not matched to a gene. Germline V CDR1 and CDR2: LNHDA, SQIVND (reference sequence).